What follows are 3 T cell receptor beta chains derived from one specimen sequenced in a study of blood T cell repertoires in COVID-19. Produced via immunoSEQ multiplex PCR; TCRdb's table is partial and in-frame only. This table holds 150,000 or so clones, more than 75% found once. The sample consisted of peripheral blood. Source of these receptors: a woman aged 70-85 years with COVID-19, enrolled during active disease.

The CDR3 reads CASSRLRTNQPQHF. The DNA for the CDR3 is TGTGCCAGCAGCCGCCTGAGAACCAATCAGCCCCAGCATTTT. The chain has TRBV5-6 and TRBJ1-5; D gene ambiguous. The CDR3 runs 14 residues. The V gene lost 4 bases and the J gene lost 3 bases, with 11 bases spanning the gap. The germline V gene encodes CDR1 SGHDT and CDR2 YYEEEE. The full variable domain, completed using reference TRBV5-6 and TRBJ1-5, is DAGVTQSPTHLIKTRGQQVTLRCSPKSGHDTVSWYQQALGQGPQFIFQYYEEEERQRGNFPDRFSGHQFPNYSSELNVNALLLGDSALYLCASSRLRTNQPQHFGDGTRLSIL.

CDR3 nucleotides: TGTGCCATCAGTGAGTCCCAGGGCGCTGGAAACACCATATATTTT. As protein: CAISESQGAGNTIYF. The chain recombines TRBV10-3 with TRBJ1-3; a possible D gene is TRBD1 (5 bases). Trimming took off 0 bases at V and 2 bases at J, with 8 bases between the two ends. The germline CDR1 and CDR2 sequences are ENHRY and SYGVKD. The CDR3 consists of 15 residues.

This clone was observed a single time. This chain connects TRBV5-6 to TRBJ2-3; D is undetermined. Deletions cut 4 bases from V and 1 base from J, with 10 bases between. Germline V gene lookup returns CDR1 SGHDT and CDR2 YYEEEE. The CDR3 spans 14 residues. The DNA for the CDR3 is TGTGCCAGCAGCAGACCTACAGGCACAGATACGCAGTATTTT. This translates into CASSRPTGTDTQYF. The whole variable domain, remainder taken from reference TRBV5-6 and TRBJ2-3, is DAGVTQSPTHLIKTRGQQVTLRCSPKSGHDTVSWYQQALGQGPQFIFQYYEEEERQRGNFPDRFSGHQFPNYSSELNVNALLLGDSALYLCASSRPTGTDTQYFGPGTRLTVL.